Listed below are T cell receptor beta chains from one sample, sequenced in a study of glioma-infiltrating T cells. From the multiplex PCR reads, TCRdb called clonotypes with MiXCR, one entry per CDR3 protein. Among 400,000 or so distinct CDR3 sequences listed, 41% were seen once. The specimen sequenced was glioma tissue, nonneoplastic brain tissue, or PBMCs (not recorded which). These receptors originate from a human donor with low-grade glioma or glioblastoma, undergoing nonglioma brain surgery, or in good health (not recorded which). The CDR3 runs from the conserved cysteine through the conserved F or W. Fields, in order: V gene, CDR3 length, clone size, CDR3 protein. Clone sizes are given selectively: once, few, many, or a class where the clone is expanded.

TRBV4-2 17 few CASSQDVTSGSYNEQFF
TRBV12-3/TRBV12-4 14 NA CASSLGAGTYEQYF
TRBV7-2 15 NA CASSLVGAFNSPLHF
TRBV20-1 16 NA CSANSLRDRGSYEQYF
TRBV7-2 14 few CASSPGQLDSPLHF
TRBV6-5 14 NA CASSLDGFSAEQYF
TRBV2 14 many CASRPQGAAYGYTF
TRBV7-9 10 NA CATMGSEAFF
TRBV20-1 13 many CSALTGANTEAFF
TRBV28 15 NA CASGPGPYSGNTIYF
TRBV27 14 many CASPLFSSNQPQHF
TRBV4-2 15 few CASSQVGGRGYEQYF
TRBV29-1 14 NA CSVEWAGSTDTQYF
TRBV4-1 15 few CASSQWSGEGNEQFF
TRBV6-9 18 NA CASSYAYISESSYNEQFF
TRBV14 15 NA CASSQTGGLSYEQYF
TRBV27 17 NA CASSLAPPGTGVYGYTF
TRBV6-2/TRBV6-3 14 NA CASTRSLFTGELFF
TRBV10-3 16 NA CAISEFKGSRPHEQFF
TRBV7-9 15 few CASSLGDSSTDTQYF
TRBV6-1 13 NA CASSAFGGYEQYF
TRBV28 15 NA CASRKGTAGLETQFF
TRBV6-2/TRBV6-3 13 NA CASRRTRGGEQYF
TRBV19 15 NA CASSFGGEGGTKAFF
TRBV27 14 once CASSRDRVLTEAFF
TRBV3-1 18 NA CASSPVWSGSNHINEQFF
TRBV28 14 few CASSLGAVRETQYF
TRBV6-8 15 NA CASSQLAGAYNERFF
TRBV4-3 15 NA CASSLGQGFYNEQFF
TRBV6-1 14 many CASSFGSPWETQYF
TRBV28 15 many CASSLGGGSYYEQYF
TRBV20-1 14 many CSAISGSTYNEQFF
TRBV2 13 many CASRGQSNQPQHF
TRBV28 17 NA CASSPLGTGSSYNEQFF
TRBV6-5 17 NA CASSYSTGDAITGELFF
TRBV28 15 NA CASSSDRGPTDTQYF
TRBV10-3 13 few CAITTGVNTEAFF
TRBV5-1 15 few CASSGPTLNTGELFF
TRBV7-2 13 NA CASSLIGSGTQYF
TRBV28 13 once CASQMGLGWEQYF
TRBV20-1 13 NA CSAGGGRGFEQFF
TRBV11-2 15 NA CASTPFSGSYNEQFF
TRBV6-2/TRBV6-3 14 many CASSSPPTAEEQFF
TRBV27 16 many CASSPILAGGFNEQFF
TRBV20-1 12 few CSAQNSNQPQHF
TRBV7-9 14 few CASSYQTRTDTQYF
TRBV4-1 15 NA CASSQDRQGLGGYTF
TRBV20-1 17 few CSARGLAGGPGTDTQYF
TRBV28 14 many CASRTNRGDNEQFF
TRBV18 14 NA CASSSGGFTDTQYF
TRBV7-9 17 NA CASSLTKAGGPRNIQYF
TRBV15 16 NA CASSDHLAGEVGELFF
TRBV20-1 14 NA CSARDDTSNQPQHF
TRBV6-2/TRBV6-3 15 many CASTTRQIGNQPQHF
TRBV20-1 15 NA CSASFPHRVNSPLHF
TRBV7-9 17 NA CASSLVRVSGITDTQYF
TRBV6-4 15 NA CASSDSGEGSNEQYF
TRBV19 13 NA CASSIEGAGELFF
TRBV24-1 16 NA CATSDFQVATNEKLFF